This TCR beta chain was identified in a study of OX40 agonist ivuxolimab in advanced cancers. With regard to the full study: The costimulatory receptor OX40 (CD134) was targeted by ivuxolimab, a fully human IgG2 agonistic monoclonal antibody. The point of sequencing TCRbeta in the periphery was to test whether ivuxolimab changed TCR sequence diversity and drove clonal T-cell expansion. Among the approximately 50 dose-escalation patients, about 19 had hepatocellular carcinoma, roughly 15 melanoma, 9 renal cell carcinoma and 9 head and neck cancer. The paper covers the monotherapy dose-escalation part of the phase I ivuxolimab trial, which included N ≈ 52 patients. Partial responses occurred in three dose-escalation patients: two with cutaneous melanoma and one with hepatocellular carcinoma. Intravenous ivuxolimab was administered to patients every 2 weeks at six dose levels: 0.01, 0.1, 0.3, 1.5, 3 and 10 mg/kg. In the dose-escalation cohort, around four fifths of patients were male, and the mean age was approximately 64 years, with a range of 23 to 79. Patients were allowed to have had prior anti-PD-1, anti-PD-L1 or anti-CTLA-4 therapy, and more than 30% of the dose-escalation patients had previously received checkpoint inhibitors. Broader findings and caveats from the paper: After ivuxolimab, CD8+ T cells had more expanded clones than CD4+ T cells on average. The antigen specificity of the peripheral T cells that underwent clonal expansion was not determined. Low levels of normalized T-cell clonal expansion were also seen in some patients who did not respond. In partial responders in the 0.1-3.0 mg/kg groups, normalized peripheral clonal expansion was found to be among the lowest, especially among CD8+ T cells. At doses of 0.1 to 3.0 mg/kg, clonal expansion of both CD4+ and CD8+ blood T cells was observed from baseline to week 6.

From a lookup of the germline V gene, CDR1 and CDR2 are LGHNA and YSLEER. Measured from the cysteine to the phenylalanine, the CDR3 is 15 residues long. Here the CDR3 DNA is all that survives: 45 bases in frame from base 1. Unmatched junction bases come to 5, with V trimmed by 0 bases and J by 7 bases. Worth noting for this clone: The antigen this receptor binds is unknown. No base quality values were provided; no much bigger clone lies one nucleotide off.

To sequence the TCRbeta CDR3 region, genomic DNA was isolated from the sorted cells. TCRbeta CDR3 regions were sequenced using the immunoSEQ Assay. The clones in this table, taken by TCRdb from immuneACCESS, are in-frame only. Not every clone is retained; where verified, under half of the shortfall comes from an unresolved V gene, and the cause of the rest is unknown. In this sample the table shows 50,000 to 65,000 clones, 82% of which occur a single time. Of the sample, over 3% is held by the ten largest clones. The trial excluded patients who had a history of autoimmune disease or who were on systemic immunosuppression. In every dose cohort, peripheral blood was drawn for TCR sequencing at baseline, cycle 4 day 1, and cycle 7 day 1. The samples were drawn from a first-in-human, open-label, multicenter phase I dose-escalation trial of ivuxolimab. Adults with locally advanced or metastatic melanoma, renal cell carcinoma, hepatocellular carcinoma or head and neck squamous cell carcinoma were enrolled in the trial. CD4+ and CD8+ T cells were sorted separately from peripheral blood before TCR sequencing.

The clonotype was recovered from an adult with an advanced solid tumor such as melanoma, head and neck, liver or kidney cancer. The source was CD4+ or CD8+ T cells sorted from blood, collected in a trial of the OX40 agonist ivuxolimab. The sequence links TRBV4-3 to TRBJ1-5; TRBD1 lines up with 8 middle nucleotides. The CDR3 region reads CASSQDDRGGQPQHF. The DNA sequence is TGCGCCAGCAGCCAAGACGACAGGGGAGGGCAGCCCCAGCATTTT.